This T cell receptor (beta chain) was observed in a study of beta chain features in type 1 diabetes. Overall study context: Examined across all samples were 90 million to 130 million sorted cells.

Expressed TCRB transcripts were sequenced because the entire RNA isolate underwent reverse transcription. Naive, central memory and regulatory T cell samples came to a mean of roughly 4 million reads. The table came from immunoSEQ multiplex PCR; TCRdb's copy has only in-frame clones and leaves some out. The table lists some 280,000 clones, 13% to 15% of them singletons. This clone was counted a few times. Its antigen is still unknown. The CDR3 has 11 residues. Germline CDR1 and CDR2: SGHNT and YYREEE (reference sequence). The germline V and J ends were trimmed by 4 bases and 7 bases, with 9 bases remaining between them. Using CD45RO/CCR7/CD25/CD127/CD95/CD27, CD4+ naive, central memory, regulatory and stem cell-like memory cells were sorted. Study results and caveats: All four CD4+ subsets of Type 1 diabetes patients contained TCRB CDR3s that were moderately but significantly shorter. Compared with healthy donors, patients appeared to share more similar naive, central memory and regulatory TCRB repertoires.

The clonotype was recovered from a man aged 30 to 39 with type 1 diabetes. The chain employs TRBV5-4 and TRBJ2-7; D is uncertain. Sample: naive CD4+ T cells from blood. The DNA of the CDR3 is TGTGCCAGCAGCCGCGACGGGGAGCAGTACTTC. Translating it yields CASSRDGEQYF.